These 18 T cell receptor beta chains came from one sample sequenced in a study of blood T cells in healthy people across ages (dated by TCRdb to 2014 to 2015). Library prep was done by 5' RACE. For sequencing, an Illumina HiSeq 2500 was employed. The second PCR ran for roughly 7 to 11 cycles and used a J-beta primer mix along with a sample-barcoded 5' primer. Through fastp at Q25 and MiXCR, TCRdb rebuilt clones from the public reads, retaining in-frame beta chains. Rows merge per CDR3 protein into single entries with the most common DNA and genes. The sample data list 750,000 to 950,000 distinct CDR3 sequences, and about 29% of these were observed just once. About a tenth of the sample lies in the top ten. The data also belong to a second study, concerning T cells of mothers and their children.

Sequenced material: blood. The receptors were gathered from a woman aged 40 to 49 in good health.

As for this clonotype: A far more abundant clone sits one base away, making this likely a read error. V and J are TRBV28 and TRBJ1-5; D is undetermined. Germline V lookup: CDR1 MDHEN, CDR2 SYDVKM. There are 12 residues in the CDR3. The DNA of the CDR3 is TGTGCCAGCAGTTTAGTTGGTCAGCCCCACCATTTT. Amino acids: CASSLVGQPHHF.

As for this clonotype: With a much larger clone just one base away, this may be a read error. The chain links TRBV7-2 to TRBJ2-4; D unclear. The closer fit of TRBJ2-7 to the DNA end suggests the J call may be wrong. CDR3 size: 13 residues. Germline V gene data show CDR1 as SGHTA and CDR2 as FQGNSA. The CDR3 DNA sequence: TGTGTCAGCAGCTTAGTTACGGATTACGAGCAGTACTTC. This codes for CVSSLVTDYEQYF.

The rearrangement joins TRBV12-3 or TRBV12-4 to TRBJ1-4; D gene uncertain. V shed 3 bases and J shed 5 bases, with 10 bases lying between them. The CDR3 consists of 14 residues. CDR3 bases: TGTGCCAGCAGTTTTAAGGGTGGAAATGAAAAACTGTTTTTT. Encoded protein: CASSFKGGNEKLFF.

This clonotype has ten or more counts. The chain is built from TRBV12-3 or TRBV12-4 and TRBJ1-5; the D is unclear. CDR3 length equals 13 residues. The V end was cut by 2 bases, the J end by 2 bases, with 4 bases between. The CDR3 loop reads CASSLLGNQPQHF. CDR3 coding DNA: TGTGCCAGCAGTTTATTGGGCAATCAGCCCCAGCATTTT.

This clonotype was counted at least ten times. The chain joins TRBV10-3 to TRBJ1-1; D perhaps matches TRBD1 (5 bases). This CDR3 comprises 15 residues. CDR1 ENHRY and CDR2 SYGVKD come from the germline V gene. Trimming removed 0 bases at V and 4 bases at J, with 12 bases between. For the CDR3, the DNA is TGTGCCATCAGTGAGTCTCTGGGGGGGTCCACTGAAGCTTTCTTT. This codes for CAISESLGGSTEAFF.

The rearrangement uses TRBV12-3 or TRBV12-4 and TRBJ2-5, with D unresolved. The J call may be faulty, since TRBJ2-1 better matches the DNA end. The CDR3 runs 13 residues. The CDR3 here is CASSLQRQETQFF. CDR3 coding DNA: TGTGCCAGCAGCTTACAGAGGCAAGAGACCCAGTTCTTC.

This clonotype has just a few counts. The V gene is TRBV19, the J gene TRBJ1-1; D unresolved. V was shortened by 4 bases and J by 11 bases, with 11 bases between the two germline ends. CDR1 is LNHDA, CDR2 SQIVND, per germline (reference sequence). This CDR3 is built from 11 residues. The CDR3: CASSTRRRAFF. CDR3 sequence (DNA): TGTGCCAGTAGTACAAGACGGAGGGCTTTCTTT.

The V call is TRBV5-1, the J call TRBJ1-1; 8 nucleotides match TRBD1. From germline, CDR1 is SGHRS and CDR2 YFSETQ. V shed 3 bases, J shed 7 bases, and the junction held 11 bases outside the gene matches. This CDR3 spans 15 amino acids. The DNA for the CDR3 is TGCGCCAGCAGCTGGACCTCCCCAGGGGGCGGTGAAGCTTTCTTT. This encodes CASSWTSPGGGEAFF. Drawing the rest from reference TRBV5-1 and TRBJ1-1, the complete variable domain is KAGVTQTPRYLIKTRGQQVTLSCSPISGHRSVSWYQQTPGQGLQFLFEYFSETQRNKGNFPGRFSGRQFSNSRSEMNVSTLELGDSALYLCASSWTSPGGGEAFFGQGTRLTVV.

V and J are TRBV3-1 and TRBJ2-3, with 13 bases matching TRBD2. With 3 bases clipped from V and 2 bases from J, the junction kept 5 bases outside the gene matches. In germline, CDR1 is LGHDT, CDR2 YNNKEL (reference sequence). The CDR3 is made up of 17 amino acids. Here the CDR3 reads CASSQTGLAGATDTQYF. Written as DNA, the CDR3 is TGTGCCAGCAGCCAGACCGGACTAGCGGGGGCCACAGATACGCAGTATTTT.

The chain has TRBV12-3 or TRBV12-4 and TRBJ2-1; TRBD2 is a possible D gene (7 bases). The CDR3 has 14 residues. Trimming left V 6 bases short and J 5 bases short, with 14 bases between. The CDR3 DNA is TGTGCCAGCAGATGGAGGGGGGGAAACAATGAGCAGTTCTTC. The encoded protein is CASRWRGGNNEQFF.

This chain links TRBV18 with TRBJ2-7, with TRBD2 as a possible D gene (5 bases). Germline V lookup: CDR1 KGHSH, CDR2 LQKENI. The CDR3 has 14 amino acids. The V gene lost 7 bases and the J gene lost 5 bases, with 18 bases spanning the gap. This CDR3 reads CASFTSGNLNEQYF. In nucleotides, the CDR3 is TGTGCCAGCTTCACCAGCGGAAACTTGAACGAGCAGTACTTC.

This clonotype showed up just a few times. The V gene is TRBV28, the J gene TRBJ2-7; TRBD2 is a possible D gene (5 bases). The V end lost 7 bases, the J end lost 1 base, and 14 bases lay between the germline ends. This CDR3 is 14 amino acids long. The germline CDR1 and CDR2 sequences are MDHEN and SYDVKM. The CDR3 sequence is CASNAGVRSYEQYF. The CDR3 coding sequence is TGTGCCAGCAACGCCGGGGTGAGATCCTACGAGCAGTACTTC.

This clonotype has a count of ten or more. The V gene is TRBV28, the J gene TRBJ2-7; 10 bases agree with TRBD2. The CDR3 is made up of 16 amino acids. CDR1 is MDHEN, CDR2 SYDVKM, per germline. Trimming cost V 6 bases and J 2 bases; bases outside gene matches: 10. The CDR3 region is CASSFSQSGGAYEQYF. The DNA of the CDR3 is TGTGCCAGCAGCTTTTCCCAAAGCGGGGGGGCCTACGAGCAGTACTTC.

As concerns this clonotype: The junction does not match germline at one end; this may be a read error. The V and J genes are TRBV10-3 and TRBJ2-7, with 7 bases matching TRBD1. Per the germline V gene, CDR1 is ENHRY and CDR2 is SYGVKD. This CDR3 comprises 13 residues. For the CDR3, the DNA is TGTGCCATCAGCTCGACAGGGTCCTGCGAGCAGTACTTC. Its translation: CAISSTGSCEQYF.

In DNA, the CDR3 is TGCGCCAGCAGCCAGGGAGGCAGGGGCGTTGGAGGCTACACCTTC. Its protein product is CASSQGGRGVGGYTF. This sequence joins TRBV4-1 and TRBJ1-2; a weak D match, TRBD1 (6 bases). Between the trimmed V and J ends, which lost 3 bases and 8 bases, there was a span of 19 bases. CDR1 is MGHRA, CDR2 YSYEKL, per germline. The CDR3 is 15 amino acids.

This clonotype appeared a few times. The rearrangement uses TRBV20-1 and TRBJ2-7; D remains unclear. The CDR3 runs 13 residues. V dropped 5 bases and J dropped 4 bases, with 15 bases sitting between them. Germline assignment: CDR1 DFQATT and CDR2 SNEGSKA (reference sequence). DNA of the CDR3: TGCAGTGCTGGCCGAACGGACCATTACGAGCAGTACTTC. Its translation: CSAGRTDHYEQYF.

Only a few counts were recorded for this clonotype. This chain joins TRBV5-5 and TRBJ1-4; D is perhaps TRBD1 (6 bases). The CDR3 extends over 17 amino acids. Germline CDR1 SGHKS, CDR2 YYEKEE (reference sequence). Trimming pared 0 bases from V and 4 bases from J, leaving 16 bases between. CDR3 sequence: CASSLVPGAMDNEKLFF. In DNA, the CDR3 is TGTGCCAGCAGCTTGGTTCCGGGGGCGATGGATAATGAAAAACTGTTTTTT.

On this clonotype: This may be a read error, as it is one base from a much larger clone. The V call is TRBV3-1, the J call TRBJ1-2; no clear D gene. The V end was cut by 0 bases, the J end by 6 bases, with 8 bases between. Germline loops: CDR1 LGHDT, CDR2 YNNKEL (reference sequence). The CDR3 length is 13 residues. CDR3 nucleotides: TGTGCCAGCAGCCAAGATACCTGTGATGGCTACACCTTC. It translates to CASSQDTCDGYTF.